These 23 T cell receptor beta chains were sequenced from one sample in a study of OX40 agonist ivuxolimab in advanced cancers. Library generation was performed with the immunoSEQ multiplex PCR assay. Drawn from immuneACCESS, this table holds only the in-frame rearrangements with V and J called that TCRdb kept. Clones are partly lost; checked studies trace under half to an unresolved V gene and leave the rest unexplained. Across this sample there are more than 65,000 clones, with approximately 91% seen only once. The top ten constitute 0.25% to 0.3% of the sample. Sequenced material: CD4+ or CD8+ T cells sorted from blood, taken in a trial of the OX40 agonist ivuxolimab. Source of these receptors: an adult with an advanced solid tumor such as melanoma, head and neck, liver or kidney cancer.

The chain combines TRBV6-1 with TRBJ1-1; D uncertain. Trimming left V 1 base short and J 1 base short, with 7 bases between. The CDR3 is made up of 14 amino acids. Germline CDR1 reads MNHNS; CDR2 reads SASEGT. As DNA, the CDR3 is TGTGCCAGCAGTGAAGGGCACCGGAACACTGAAGCTTTCTTT. Translating gives CASSEGHRNTEAFF.

This chain connects TRBV6-4 to TRBJ2-3; tentative D call: TRBD1 (5 bases). Germline V lookup: CDR1 MRHNA, CDR2 SNTAGT. CDR3 length: 13 residues. V gave up 3 bases and J gave up 2 bases, with 6 bases separating them. This CDR3 is CASSEQATDTQYF. The CDR3 DNA reads TGTGCCAGCAGTGAACAGGCCACAGATACGCAGTATTTT.

Written as DNA, the CDR3 is TGTGCCAGCAGCTTAAAAGGGCTCTCCAGTTCACCCCTCCACTTT. As protein: CASSLKGLSSSPLHF. The chain links TRBV7-2 to TRBJ1-6; D not certain. This CDR3 has 15 amino acids. Germline V gene data show CDR1 as SGHTA and CDR2 as FQGNSA. The ends were cut back, 2 bases at V and 9 bases at J, with 14 bases in the middle.

The chain joins TRBV6-6 to TRBJ1-5; 7 bases fit TRBD1. The junction had 5 bases not matched to a gene; V was cut back by 5 bases and J by 4 bases. The CDR3 has 14 amino acids. Germline CDR1 and CDR2: MNHNY and SVGAGI (reference sequence). The chain's CDR3 is CASSRQGGNQPQHF. Written as DNA, the CDR3 is TGTGCCAGCAGTAGACAGGGCGGTAATCAGCCCCAGCATTTT.

The chain links TRBV30 to TRBJ1-4; TRBD1 might be the D (6 bases). This CDR3 region has 15 residues. Germline V gene lookup returns CDR1 GTSNPN and CDR2 SVGIG (reference sequence). V was clipped by 1 base and J by 5 bases, with 14 bases between them. The CDR3 reads CAWSATQGINEKLFF. The CDR3 DNA sequence: TGTGCCTGGAGTGCCACACAGGGCATAAATGAAAAACTGTTTTTT.

This chain connects TRBV5-1 to TRBJ1-1; D not resolved. The V gene lost 0 bases and the J gene lost 0 bases, with 9 bases spanning the gap. Germline CDR1 SGHRS, CDR2 YFSETQ. The length of the CDR3 is 15 residues. The CDR3 protein is CASSLAPGVNTEAFF. The CDR3 nucleotides read TGCGCCAGCAGCTTGGCGCCGGGCGTGAACACTGAAGCTTTCTTT.

The DNA for the CDR3 is TGTGCCAGCAGTTTTGAGGACAGGACCGGGGAGCTGTTTTTT. Its translation: CASSFEDRTGELFF. The chain couples TRBV28 to TRBJ2-2, with TRBD1 matching 7 bases. The CDR3 loop spans 14 amino acids. Germline CDR1 reads MDHEN; CDR2 reads SYDVKM. The junction had 3 bases not matched to a gene; V was cut back by 3 bases and J by 5 bases.

The V call is TRBV5-6, the J call TRBJ1-1; possibly TRBD1 for D (6 bases). This CDR3 spans 14 amino acids. Trimming cost V 4 bases and J 1 base, with 11 bases left between them. Germline V CDR1 and CDR2: SGHDT, YYEEEE. The CDR3 here is CASSGQTKNTEAFF. The CDR3 DNA reads as TGTGCCAGCAGCGGACAGACCAAGAACACTGAAGCTTTCTTT.

This chain uses TRBV28 with TRBJ1-5; unclear D gene. Trimming shortened V by 0 bases and J by 1 base, and 7 bases separated the two germline ends. The CDR3 is 15 amino acids. The germline V gene encodes CDR1 MDHEN and CDR2 SYDVKM. The CDR3 is CASSLWIPSNQPQHF. DNA for the CDR3: TGTGCCAGCAGTTTATGGATCCCGAGCAATCAGCCCCAGCATTTT.

The chain combines TRBV2 with TRBJ2-7; no definite D call. CDR3 length: 13 residues. V was clipped by 1 base and J by 4 bases, with 8 bases between them. Germline V gives CDR1 SNHLY, CDR2 FYNNEI. The DNA for the CDR3 is TGTGCCAGCAGTGAAGAGGTCGGATACGAGCAGTACTTC. Amino acid sequence: CASSEEVGYEQYF.

V usage is TRBV6-6 and J usage is TRBJ2-1; TRBD1 aligns across 9 bases. There are 16 residues in the CDR3. With 4 bases clipped from V and 7 bases from J, the junction kept 11 bases outside the gene matches. Looked up from germline, CDR1 is MNHNY and CDR2 is SVGAGI (reference sequence). The CDR3 DNA reads TGTGCCAGCAGTTCACAGGGGGCCAGGACTGCTAATGAGCAGTTCTTC. As protein: CASSSQGARTANEQFF.

V usage is TRBV6-1 and J usage is TRBJ2-3; 9 nucleotides agree with TRBD2. The CDR3 is 14 amino acids. Germline assignment: CDR1 MNHNS and CDR2 SASEGT. The V gene end was trimmed by 6 bases and the J gene end by 2 bases; junction bases not matched to a gene: 3. CDR3 in DNA: TGTGCCAGCAGCGCTAGCGGGAACACAGATACGCAGTATTTT. Translation: CASSASGNTDTQYF.

The rearrangement uses TRBV7-2 and TRBJ2-7, with 15 nucleotides matching TRBD2. This CDR3 is 14 amino acids long. With V trimmed by 4 bases and J by 6 bases, 1 base remained unmatched. CDR1 SGHTA and CDR2 FQGNSA come from the germline V gene. The CDR3 loop is CASSWGLAGGEQYF. CDR3 bases: TGTGCCAGCAGCTGGGGACTAGCGGGAGGCGAGCAGTACTTC.

The chain is built from TRBV19 and TRBJ1-1; D possibly corresponds to TRBD1 (6 bases). The V end lost 6 bases, the J end lost 7 bases, and 12 bases lay between the germline ends. The V gene's germline CDR1 is LNHDA and CDR2 SQIVND (reference sequence). The CDR3 covers 12 residues. CDR3 nucleotides: TGTGCCAGTAGGTACAACAGGGTTGAAGCTTTCTTT. It encodes CASRYNRVEAFF.

V and J are TRBV2 and TRBJ2-1; 10 bases map to TRBD2. The CDR3 consists of 16 residues. V gave up 4 bases and J gave up 5 bases; unmatched junction bases: 8. Germline lookup yields CDR1 SNHLY and CDR2 FYNNEI. The CDR3: CASSAPGLANNNEQFF. The DNA of the CDR3 is TGTGCCAGCAGTGCGCCGGGACTAGCGAATAACAATGAGCAGTTCTTC.

This chain links TRBV9 with TRBJ2-1, with 7 bases identical to TRBD2. Germline values: CDR1 SGDLS, CDR2 YYNGEE. V lost 0 bases and J lost 0; bases outside the gene matches: 6. The CDR3 totals 17 residues. The DNA for the CDR3 is TGTGCCAGCAGCGTAGAATTACTAGCGAGCTCCTACAATGAGCAGTTCTTC. Translated: CASSVELLASSYNEQFF.

The chain recombines TRBV14 with TRBJ1-2; 10 positions match TRBD1. The junction had 9 bases not matched to a gene; V was cut back by 3 bases and J by 8 bases. CDR3 size: 15 residues. CDR1 is SGHDN and CDR2 is FVKESK in the germline V gene. The CDR3 nucleotides read TGTGCCAGCAGCCAGGCTGACAGGGGGCGAGGAGGCTACACCTTC. Its protein is CASSQADRGRGGYTF.

J is TRBJ1-4 and V is TRBV5-1; a weak D match, TRBD1 (6 bases). The ends were cut back, 4 bases at V and 2 bases at J, with 12 bases in the middle. The CDR3 contains 15 residues. Germline values: CDR1 SGHRS, CDR2 YFSETQ. In nucleotides, the CDR3 is TGCGCCAGCAGCCCTCAGGGGATGACTAATGAAAAACTGTTTTTT. Protein product: CASSPQGMTNEKLFF.

This chain's CDR3 is CVCGEYSNQPQHF. In nucleotides, the CDR3 is TGTGTCTGCGGAGAGTACAGCAATCAGCCCCAGCATTTT. The chain has TRBV6-6 and TRBJ1-5; D unclear. CDR1 and CDR2 (germline): MNHNY, SVGAGI (reference sequence). The CDR3 has 13 amino acids.

The chain is built from TRBV29-1 and TRBJ1-4; D remains ambiguous. V lost 4 bases, J lost 10 bases, and 19 bases lay in between. CDR3 length: 14 amino acids. Germline V gene lookup returns CDR1 SQVTM and CDR2 ANQGSEA. The CDR3 protein is CSVGGRTNPGKLFF. In DNA, the CDR3 is TGCAGCGTTGGCGGGCGAACGAATCCTGGAAAACTGTTTTTT.

This chain uses TRBV19 with TRBJ2-5; D uncertain. With the DNA end fitting TRBJ2-7 better, the J assignment may be wrong. This CDR3 has 15 amino acids. Germline CDR1 LNHDA, CDR2 SQIVND (reference sequence). The CDR3 DNA follows: TGTGCCAGTAGTATGGTTGGGATACGAACCTACGAGCAGTACTTC. It yields the protein CASSMVGIRTYEQYF.

The gene calls are TRBV11-2 and TRBJ1-4, with 8 bases lining up with TRBD1. The V segment lost 5 bases and the J segment 7 bases; nucleotides outside the gene matches: 12. This CDR3 spans 16 amino acids. CDR1 is SGHAT and CDR2 is FQNNGV in the germline V gene. CDR3 sequence: CASSQGAGGSIEKLFF. Here the CDR3 DNA reads TGTGCCAGCAGCCAAGGAGCAGGGGGCTCAATTGAAAAACTGTTTTTT.

This sequence joins TRBV19 and TRBJ2-2; D perhaps matches TRBD2 (6 bases). With 3 bases removed from V and 1 base from J, the gap between germline ends came to 12 bases. CDR1 LNHDA and CDR2 SQIVND come from the germline V gene (reference sequence). The CDR3 extends over 16 amino acids. The CDR3 reads CASSIRGGGNTGELFF. As DNA, the CDR3 is TGTGCCAGTAGTATTCGGGGAGGAGGGAACACCGGGGAGCTGTTTTTT.